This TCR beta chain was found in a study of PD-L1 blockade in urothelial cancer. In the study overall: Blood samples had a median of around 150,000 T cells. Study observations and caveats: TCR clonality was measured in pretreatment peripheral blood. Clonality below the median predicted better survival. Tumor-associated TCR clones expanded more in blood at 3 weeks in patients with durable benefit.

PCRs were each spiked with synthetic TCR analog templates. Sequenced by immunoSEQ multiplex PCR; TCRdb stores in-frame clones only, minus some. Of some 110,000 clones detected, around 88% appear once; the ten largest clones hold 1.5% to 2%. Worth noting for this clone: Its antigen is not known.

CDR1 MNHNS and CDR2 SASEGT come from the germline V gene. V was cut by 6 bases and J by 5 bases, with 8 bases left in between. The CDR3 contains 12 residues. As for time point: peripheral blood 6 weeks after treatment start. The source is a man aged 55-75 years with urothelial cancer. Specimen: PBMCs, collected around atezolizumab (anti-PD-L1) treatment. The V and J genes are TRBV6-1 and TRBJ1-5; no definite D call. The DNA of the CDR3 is TGTGCCAGCAGCTCCTCGGATCAGCCCCAGCATTTT. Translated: CASSSSDQPQHF.